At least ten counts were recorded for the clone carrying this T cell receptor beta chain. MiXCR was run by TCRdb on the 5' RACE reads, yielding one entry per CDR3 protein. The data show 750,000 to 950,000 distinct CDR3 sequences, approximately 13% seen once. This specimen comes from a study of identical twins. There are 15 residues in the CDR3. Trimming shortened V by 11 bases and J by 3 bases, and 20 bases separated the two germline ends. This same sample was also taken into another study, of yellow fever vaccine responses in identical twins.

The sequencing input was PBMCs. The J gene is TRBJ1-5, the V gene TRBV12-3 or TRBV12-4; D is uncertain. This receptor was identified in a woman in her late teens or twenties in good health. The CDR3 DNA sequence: TGTGCCTCCACGCGGGGAGGTAAGGTCAATCAGCCCCAGCATTTT. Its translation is CASTRGGKVNQPQHF.